The TCR beta chain described here comes from a study of CD8+ T cells in alopecia areata. The study's findings and limits: Possibly as an HLA-related effect, TCR sharing across patients appeared less clear than in mice.

The CDR3 sequence is 15 residues long. Germline V gene lookup returns CDR1 SGHDT and CDR2 YYEEEE. V lost 0 bases and J lost 0, with 9 bases in between. As to this clone: What it recognizes is unknown.

It was cDNA, reverse transcribed from extracted RNA, that served as the sequencing template. Only in-frame clones appear in the TCRdb table, and some are missing; sequencing was by immunoSEQ multiplex PCR. Counted here are 120,000 to 150,000 clones, around 62% occurring once; the ten biggest clones make up 35% to 40%. The chain uses TRBV5-6 and TRBJ1-2, with D unclear. The TCR originated in a human donor in good health. Source material: CD8+ T cells sorted from blood. The DNA for the CDR3 is TGTGCCAGCAGCTTGGCATACAGCACTAACTATGGCTACACCTTC. As protein: CASSLAYSTNYGYTF.